This T cell receptor beta chain was recovered during a study of technical replicates of blood from four donors. V lost 6 bases and J lost 2; bases outside the gene matches: 5. CDR3 size: 14 residues. Germline values: CDR1 SGHNT, CDR2 YENEEA. Profiling relied on immunoSEQ multiplex PCR, and the TCRdb table lists in-frame clones only, not all of them. The sample lists about 76,000 clones; 70% to 90% were seen once. This receptor was obtained from a human donor in good health. Some clones in this sample may be carry-over from other donors' samples. The genes are TRBV11-3 and TRBJ2-3, with 7 nucleotides matching TRBD2. Sequencing was performed on PBMCs. The CDR3 reads CASSGGGSTDTQYF. CDR3 DNA: TGTGCCAGCAGTGGGGGGGGTTCCACAGATACGCAGTATTTT.